A selection of T cell receptor beta chains follows, all from one sample in a study of cytomegalovirus exposure and HLA in healthy donors. This table comes from immunoSEQ multiplex PCR, and its TCRdb copy is limited to in-frame clones, with some not included. The sample has under 150,000 clones, under 90% seen once. Sample: PBMCs. The receptor source for this set is a woman younger than 35 in good health and CMV-seronegative. The conserved cysteine and the conserved F or W are not part of the CDR3 here.

>TRBJ1-1|TRBV11-2
ASSLPGMNTEAF
>TRBJ1-2|TRBV5-4
ASSPHTSRVGYT
>TRBJ1-2|TRBV30
AWRGRGALGIYGYT
>TRBJ2-3|TRBV2
AGTGGPTSTDTQY
>TRBJ2-3|TRBV30
AWSVQAGSTDTQY
>TRBJ1-5|TRBV4-1
ASSQEMAGWQPQH
>TRBJ1-6|TRBV30
AWSEGTGIIFNSPLH
>TRBJ2-1|TRBV28
ASSLSSGLF
>TRBJ1-1|TRBV15
ATSKAAGRPEAF
>TRBJ2-2|TRBV6-1
ARKLTGDTGELF
>TRBJ1-6|TRBV19
ASSIRVAGDGGYSPLH
>TRBJ1-1|TRBV29-1
SVDTTGKAF
>TRBJ2-7|TRBV2
ASSEALGPSGSYEQY
>TRBJ2-6|TRBV6-1
ASSGLAGANVLT
>TRBJ1-1|TRBV15
ATSRLVRAEAF
>TRBJ2-1|TRBV14
ASSFGLAGGGEQF
>TRBJ1-1|TRBV4-3
ASSQAGDPTEAF
>TRBJ2-3|TRBV5-8
ASRPGTSGLTDTQY
>TRBJ2-1|TRBV6-5
ASSYSRGGRGEQF
>TRBJ2-1|TRBV7-2
ASSLEDLLGQQF
>TRBJ2-7|TRBV28
ASSPPTGVYEQY
>TRBJ2-3|TRBV20-1
SAEQGRTQY
>TRBJ1-2|TRBV6-5
ASSRTGPGYT
>TRBJ1-5|TRBV19
ASSTRQGAASNQPQH
>TRBJ1-6|TRBV5-6
ASSLGARNSPLH
>TRBJ2-5|TRBV7-2
ASSLGGGAKTQY
>TRBJ2-1|TRBV18
ASSPSVPGLAYNEQF
>TRBJ2-5|TRBV4-1
ASSQEERGGQETQY
>TRBJ2-5|TRBV4-3
ASTGQGDLEVQETQY
>TRBJ2-7|TRBV6-5
ASSYPTDTGKYEQY
>TRBJ2-2|TRBV25-1
ASSVWAANTGELF
>TRBJ2-7|TRBV5-6
ASSLGAGFSYEQY
>TRBJ1-1|TRBV6-6
ASSYTRGRQGTEAF
>TRBJ1-3|TRBV5-6
ASSLAGQGRSGNTIY
>TRBJ1-1|TRBV10-3
AISEETIGEAF
>TRBJ2-5|TRBV18
ASSFNLDRDQETQY
>TRBJ1-5|TRBV27
ASSFLSSNQPQH
>TRBJ1-1|TRBV28
ASSFNREAF
>TRBJ2-3|TRBV6-1
ASSELGGSLTDTQY
>TRBJ2-5|TRBV7-2
ASSLSAGALYQETQY
>TRBJ2-5|TRBV5-6
ASSLFRWGTGGKETQY
>TRBJ1-1|TRBV2
ASDTGGGGTEAF
>TRBJ2-5|TRBV15
ATSTSGVQETQY
>TRBJ1-2|TRBV4-2
ASSPDREAYGYT
>TRBJ2-5|TRBV7-9
ASSTNSDSQYQETQY